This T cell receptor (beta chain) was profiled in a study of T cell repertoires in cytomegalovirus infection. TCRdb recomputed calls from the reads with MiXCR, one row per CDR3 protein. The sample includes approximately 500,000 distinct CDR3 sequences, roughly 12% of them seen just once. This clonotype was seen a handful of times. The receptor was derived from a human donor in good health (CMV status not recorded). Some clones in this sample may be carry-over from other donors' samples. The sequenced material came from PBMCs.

The CDR3, as DNA: TGCAGTGCTAGAGATGGGGGGCAGGGGTTGACCTATGGCTACACCTTC. It is translated as CSARDGGQGLTYGYTF. The V call is TRBV20-1, the J call TRBJ1-2; D possibly corresponds to TRBD1 (6 bases). There are 16 residues in the CDR3. In germline, CDR1 is DFQATT, CDR2 SNEGSKA (reference sequence). V lost 0 bases, J lost 4 bases, and 18 bases lay in between.